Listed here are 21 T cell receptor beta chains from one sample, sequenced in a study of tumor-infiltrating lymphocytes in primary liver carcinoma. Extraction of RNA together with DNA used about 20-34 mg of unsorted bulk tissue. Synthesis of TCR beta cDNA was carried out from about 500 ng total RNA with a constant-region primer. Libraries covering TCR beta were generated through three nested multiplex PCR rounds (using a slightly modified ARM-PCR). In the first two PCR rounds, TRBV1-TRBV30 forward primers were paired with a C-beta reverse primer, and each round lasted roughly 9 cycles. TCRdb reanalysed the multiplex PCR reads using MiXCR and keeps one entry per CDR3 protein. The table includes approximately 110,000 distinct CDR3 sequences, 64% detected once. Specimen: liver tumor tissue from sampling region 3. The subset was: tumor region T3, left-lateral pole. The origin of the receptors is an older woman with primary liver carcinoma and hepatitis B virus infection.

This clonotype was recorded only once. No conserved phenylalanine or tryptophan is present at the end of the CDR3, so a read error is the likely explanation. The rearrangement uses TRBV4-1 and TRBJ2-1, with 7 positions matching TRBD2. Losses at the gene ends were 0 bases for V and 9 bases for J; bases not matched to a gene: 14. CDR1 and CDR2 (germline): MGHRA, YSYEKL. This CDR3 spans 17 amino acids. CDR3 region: CASSQDSASGLLAEQFL. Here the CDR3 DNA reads TGCGCCAGCAGCCAAGATAGCGCTAGCGGCCTACTCGCTGAGCAGTTCTTG.

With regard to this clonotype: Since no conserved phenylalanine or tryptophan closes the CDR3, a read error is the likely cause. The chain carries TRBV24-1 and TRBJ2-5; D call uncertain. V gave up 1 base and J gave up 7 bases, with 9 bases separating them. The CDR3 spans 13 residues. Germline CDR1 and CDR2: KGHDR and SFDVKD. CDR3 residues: CATSDFNHGTQYI. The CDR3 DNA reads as TGTGCCACCAGTGATTTCAATCACGGGACCCAGTACATC.

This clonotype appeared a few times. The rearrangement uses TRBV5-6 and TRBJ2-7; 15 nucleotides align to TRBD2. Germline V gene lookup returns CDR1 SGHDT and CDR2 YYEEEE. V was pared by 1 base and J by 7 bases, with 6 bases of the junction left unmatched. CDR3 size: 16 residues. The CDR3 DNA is TGTGCCAGCAGCTTGTACGGACTAGCGGGAGGGAGGGAGCAGTACTTC. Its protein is CASSLYGLAGGREQYF.

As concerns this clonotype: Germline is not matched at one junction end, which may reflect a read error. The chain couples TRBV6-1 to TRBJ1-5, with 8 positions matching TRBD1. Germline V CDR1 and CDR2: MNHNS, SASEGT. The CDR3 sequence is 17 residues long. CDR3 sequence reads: CASSDRGTRDRYQLQHF. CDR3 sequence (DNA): TGTGCCAGTAGTGATCGCGGGACCCGGGACAGGTATCAGCTCCAGCATTTT.

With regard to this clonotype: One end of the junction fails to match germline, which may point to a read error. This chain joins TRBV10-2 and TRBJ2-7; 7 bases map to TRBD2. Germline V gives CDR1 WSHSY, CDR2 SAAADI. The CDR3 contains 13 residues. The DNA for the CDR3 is TGCGTCAGCAGTGGGATTAGCGGGTACGAGCAGTACTTC. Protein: CVSSGISGYEQYF.

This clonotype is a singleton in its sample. The CDR3 is CASSVSGRGIDTQYF. The CDR3 DNA reads as TGTGCCAGCAGCGTATCGGGCCGCGGCATAGATACGCAGTATTTT. This chain joins TRBV28 and TRBJ2-3; D gene unclear. CDR1 is MDHEN and CDR2 is SYDVKM in the germline V gene. V gave up 6 bases and J gave up 5 bases, with 18 bases separating them. This CDR3 is 15 amino acids long.

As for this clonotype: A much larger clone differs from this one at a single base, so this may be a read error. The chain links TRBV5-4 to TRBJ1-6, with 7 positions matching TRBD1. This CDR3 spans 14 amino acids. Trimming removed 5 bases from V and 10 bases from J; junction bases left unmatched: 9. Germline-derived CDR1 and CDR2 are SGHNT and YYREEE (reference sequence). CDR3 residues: CASSSGRGFSPLHF. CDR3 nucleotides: TGTGCCAGCAGTTCCGGCAGGGGGTTCTCACCCCTCCACTTT.

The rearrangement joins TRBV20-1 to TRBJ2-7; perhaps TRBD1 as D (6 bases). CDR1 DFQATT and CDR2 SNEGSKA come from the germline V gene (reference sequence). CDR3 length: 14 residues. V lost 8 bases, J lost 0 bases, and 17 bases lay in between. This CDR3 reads CSSSAPDSSYEQYF. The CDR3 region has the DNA TGCAGTTCTTCCGCCCCGGACAGCTCCTACGAGCAGTACTTC.

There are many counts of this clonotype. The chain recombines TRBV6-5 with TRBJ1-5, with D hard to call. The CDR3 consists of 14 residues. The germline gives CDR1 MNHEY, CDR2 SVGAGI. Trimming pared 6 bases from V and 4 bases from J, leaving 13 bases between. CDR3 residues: CASRAVADNQPQHF. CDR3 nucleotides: TGTGCCAGCAGGGCCGTGGCAGATAATCAGCCCCAGCATTTT.

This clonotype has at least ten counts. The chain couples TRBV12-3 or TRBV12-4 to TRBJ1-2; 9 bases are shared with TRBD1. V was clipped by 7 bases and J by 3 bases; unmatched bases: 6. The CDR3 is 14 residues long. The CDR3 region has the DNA TGTGCCAGCAAACCGGGACAGGGTTACTATGGCTACACCTTC. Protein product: CASKPGQGYYGYTF.

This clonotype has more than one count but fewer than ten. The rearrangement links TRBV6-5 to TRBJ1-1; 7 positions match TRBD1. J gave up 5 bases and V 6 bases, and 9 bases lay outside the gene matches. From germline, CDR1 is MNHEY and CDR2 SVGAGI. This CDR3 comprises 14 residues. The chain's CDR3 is CASRSRQGKTEAFF. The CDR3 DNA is TGTGCCAGCAGATCCCGACAGGGAAAGACTGAAGCTTTCTTT.

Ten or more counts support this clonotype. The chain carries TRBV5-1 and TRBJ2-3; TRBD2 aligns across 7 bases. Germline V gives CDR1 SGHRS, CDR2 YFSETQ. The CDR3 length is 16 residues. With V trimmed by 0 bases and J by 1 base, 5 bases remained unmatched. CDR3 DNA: TGCGCCAGCAGCTTGGGCGGGGGAGGCGGCACAGATACGCAGTATTTT. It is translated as CASSLGGGGGTDTQYF.

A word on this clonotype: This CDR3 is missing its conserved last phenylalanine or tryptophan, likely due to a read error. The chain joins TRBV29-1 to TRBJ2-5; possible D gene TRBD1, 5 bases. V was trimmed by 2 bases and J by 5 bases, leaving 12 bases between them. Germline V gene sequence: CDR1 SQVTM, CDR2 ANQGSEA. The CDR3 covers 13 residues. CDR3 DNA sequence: TGCAGCGTTGAAACTCACAGGCGGGAGACCCAGTACTAC. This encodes CSVETHRRETQYY.

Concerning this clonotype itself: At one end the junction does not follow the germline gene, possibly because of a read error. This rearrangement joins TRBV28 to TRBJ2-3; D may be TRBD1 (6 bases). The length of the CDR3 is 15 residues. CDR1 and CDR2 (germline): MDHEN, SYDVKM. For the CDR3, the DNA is TGTGCCAGGAGTTTAACGCCTGGGGGCACAGATACGCGGTATTTT. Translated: CARSLTPGGTDTRYF.

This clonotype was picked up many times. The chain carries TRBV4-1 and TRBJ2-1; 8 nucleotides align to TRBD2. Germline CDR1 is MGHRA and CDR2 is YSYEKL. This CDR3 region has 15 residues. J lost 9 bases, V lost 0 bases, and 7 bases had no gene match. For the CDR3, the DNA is TGCGCCAGCAGCCAAGATGCGGCTAGCGGGCTTGAGCAGTTCTTC. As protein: CASSQDAASGLEQFF.

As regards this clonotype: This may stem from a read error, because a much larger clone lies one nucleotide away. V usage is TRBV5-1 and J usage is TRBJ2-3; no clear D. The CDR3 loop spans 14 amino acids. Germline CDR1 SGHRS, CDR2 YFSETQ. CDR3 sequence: CASGLEQTTDTQYF. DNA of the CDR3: TGCGCCAGCGGCTTGGAACAGACCACAGATACGCAGTATTTT.

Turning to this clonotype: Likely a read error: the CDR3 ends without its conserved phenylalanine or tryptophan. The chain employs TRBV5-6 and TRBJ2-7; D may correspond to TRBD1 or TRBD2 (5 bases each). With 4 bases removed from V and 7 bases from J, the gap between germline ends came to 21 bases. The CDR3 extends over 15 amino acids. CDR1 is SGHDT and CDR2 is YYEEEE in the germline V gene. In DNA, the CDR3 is TGTGCCAGCAGCGTAACGGGACGCCTCAACTATGAGCAGTACTTA. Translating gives CASSVTGRLNYEQYL.

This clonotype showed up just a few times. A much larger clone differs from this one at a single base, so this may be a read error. The DNA of the CDR3 is TGTGCCAGCATATCAACAGGGTTGAACACTGAAGCTTTCTTT. Its protein is CASISTGLNTEAFF. This rearrangement joins TRBV6-5 to TRBJ1-1; D perhaps matches TRBD1 (6 bases). V dropped 7 bases and J dropped 0 bases, with 12 bases sitting between them. CDR1 MNHEY and CDR2 SVGAGI come from the germline V gene. This CDR3 region has 14 residues.

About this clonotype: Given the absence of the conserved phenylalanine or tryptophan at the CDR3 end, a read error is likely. The CDR3 nucleotides are TGCGCCAGTAGCCAAGATTGGGCAGGCGTCTATGGCTACACCTTA. Translation gives CASSQDWAGVYGYTL. The genes are TRBV4-1 and TRBJ1-2; D not certain. This CDR3 has 15 amino acids. The germline V gene encodes CDR1 MGHRA and CDR2 YSYEKL.

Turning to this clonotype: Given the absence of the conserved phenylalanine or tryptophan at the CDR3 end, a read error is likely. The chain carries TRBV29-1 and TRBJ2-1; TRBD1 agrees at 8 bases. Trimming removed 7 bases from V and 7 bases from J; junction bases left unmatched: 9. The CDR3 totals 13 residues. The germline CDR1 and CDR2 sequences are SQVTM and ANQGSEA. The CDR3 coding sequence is TGCAGCGCGGGGGACAGGTCCGATAATGAGCAGTTCATC. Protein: CSAGDRSDNEQFI.

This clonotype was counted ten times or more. The CDR3 nucleotides read TGTGCCAGCAGTACCCTAGCGGGACTAGCCAAAAACATTCAGTACTTC. Protein: CASSTLAGLAKNIQYF. This chain uses TRBV28 with TRBJ2-4; TRBD2 matches 9 bases. V trimming: 5 bases; J trimming: 0 bases; junction bases outside the gene matches: 5. CDR1 MDHEN and CDR2 SYDVKM come from the germline V gene. CDR3 length equals 16 residues.